This TCR beta chain was sequenced for a study of T cells in Graves' hyperthyroidism and ophthalmopathy. Across the whole study: Peripheral blood was obtained at initial diagnosis, preceding any treatment.

Amplified TCR beta CDR3 regions came from RNA transcripts. HTBI primers drove first-round RT-PCR of the TCR CDR3. TCRdb re-called the multiplex PCR reads through MiXCR, storing one row per CDR3 protein. The profile shows approximately 590,000 distinct CDR3 sequences, around 16% of them singletons. Germline values: CDR1 SGHRS, CDR2 YFSETQ. The V end was cut by 1 base, the J end by 2 bases, with 12 bases between. The CDR3 is made up of 15 amino acids. Hyperthyroidism in the patients, aged 18 to 65, was newly diagnosed and under 2 months in duration. The study excluded patients with uncontrolled infection, other autoimmune disease, pregnancy or lactation.

Sequenced material: blood. The clonotype originates from a young woman with Graves' hyperthyroidism. The J gene is TRBJ1-1, the V gene TRBV5-1, with D hard to call. For the CDR3, the DNA is TGCGCCAGCAGCTTGAGCACAACCATAAACACTGAAGCTTTCTTT. It yields the protein CASSLSTTINTEAFF.